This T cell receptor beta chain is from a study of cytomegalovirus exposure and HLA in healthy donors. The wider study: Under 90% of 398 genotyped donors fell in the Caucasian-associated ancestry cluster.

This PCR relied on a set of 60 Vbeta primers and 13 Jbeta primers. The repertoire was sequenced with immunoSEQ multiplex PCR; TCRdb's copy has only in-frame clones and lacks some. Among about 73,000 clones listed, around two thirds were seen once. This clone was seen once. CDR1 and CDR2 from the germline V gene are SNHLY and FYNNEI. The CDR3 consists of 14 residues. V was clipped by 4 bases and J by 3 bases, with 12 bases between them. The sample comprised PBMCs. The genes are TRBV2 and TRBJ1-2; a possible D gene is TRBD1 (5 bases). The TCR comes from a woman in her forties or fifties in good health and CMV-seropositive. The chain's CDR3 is CASSALRDDYGYTF. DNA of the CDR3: TGTGCCAGCAGTGCTCTGCGGGACGACTATGGCTACACCTTC.